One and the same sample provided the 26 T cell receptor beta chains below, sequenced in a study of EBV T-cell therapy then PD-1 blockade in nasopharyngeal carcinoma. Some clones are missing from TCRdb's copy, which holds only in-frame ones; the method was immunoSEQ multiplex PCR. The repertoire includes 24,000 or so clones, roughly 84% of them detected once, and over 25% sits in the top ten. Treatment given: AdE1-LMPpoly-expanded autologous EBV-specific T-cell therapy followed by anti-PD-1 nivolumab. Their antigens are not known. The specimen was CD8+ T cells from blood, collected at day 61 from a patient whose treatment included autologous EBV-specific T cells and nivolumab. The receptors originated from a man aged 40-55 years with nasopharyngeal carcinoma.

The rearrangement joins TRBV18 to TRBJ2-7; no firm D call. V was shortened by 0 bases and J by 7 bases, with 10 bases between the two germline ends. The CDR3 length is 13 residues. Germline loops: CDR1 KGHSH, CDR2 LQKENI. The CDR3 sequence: CASSPPGSREQYF. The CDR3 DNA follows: TGTGCCAGCTCACCACCGGGCTCTAGGGAGCAGTACTTC.

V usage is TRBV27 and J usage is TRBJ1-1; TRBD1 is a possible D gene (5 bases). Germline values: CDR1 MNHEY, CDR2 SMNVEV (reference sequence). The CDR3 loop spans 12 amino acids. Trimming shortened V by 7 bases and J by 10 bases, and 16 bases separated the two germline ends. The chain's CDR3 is CASTLMGQGAFF. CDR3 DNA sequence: TGTGCCAGCACCCTGATGGGGCAGGGAGCTTTCTTT.

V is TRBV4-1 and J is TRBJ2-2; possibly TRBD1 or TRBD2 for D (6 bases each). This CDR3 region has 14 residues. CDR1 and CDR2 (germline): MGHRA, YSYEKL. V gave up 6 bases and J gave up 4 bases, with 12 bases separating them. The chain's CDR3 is CASSLKGGTGELFF. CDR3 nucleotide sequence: TGCGCCAGCAGTTTAAAGGGGGGCACCGGGGAGCTGTTTTTT.

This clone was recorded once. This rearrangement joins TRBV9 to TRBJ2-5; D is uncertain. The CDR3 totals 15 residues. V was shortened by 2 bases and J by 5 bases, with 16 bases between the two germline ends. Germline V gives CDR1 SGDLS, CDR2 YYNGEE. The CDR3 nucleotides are TGTGCCAGCAGCGTCGACCTCGGAAGCAGGGAGACCCAGTACTTC. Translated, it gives CASSVDLGSRETQYF.

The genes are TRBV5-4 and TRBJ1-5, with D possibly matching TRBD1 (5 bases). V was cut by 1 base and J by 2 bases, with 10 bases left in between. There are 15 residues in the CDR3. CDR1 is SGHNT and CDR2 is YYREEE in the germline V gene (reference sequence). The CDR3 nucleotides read TGTGCCAGCAGCTTGTTTGGGGCGGGCAATCAGCCCCAGCATTTT. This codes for CASSLFGAGNQPQHF.

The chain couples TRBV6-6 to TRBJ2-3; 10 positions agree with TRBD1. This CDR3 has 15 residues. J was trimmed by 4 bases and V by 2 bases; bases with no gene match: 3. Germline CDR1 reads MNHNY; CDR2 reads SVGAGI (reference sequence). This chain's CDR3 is CASSYVTGGPDTQYF. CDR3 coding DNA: TGTGCCAGCAGTTACGTGACAGGGGGCCCAGATACGCAGTATTTT.

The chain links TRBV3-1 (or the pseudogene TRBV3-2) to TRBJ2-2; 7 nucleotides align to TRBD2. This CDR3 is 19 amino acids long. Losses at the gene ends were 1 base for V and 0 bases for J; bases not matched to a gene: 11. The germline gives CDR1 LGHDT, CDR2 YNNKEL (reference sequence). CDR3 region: CASSQVASGKVPNTGELFF. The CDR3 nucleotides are TGTGCCAGCAGCCAAGTGGCTAGCGGAAAGGTTCCGAACACCGGGGAGCTGTTTTTT.

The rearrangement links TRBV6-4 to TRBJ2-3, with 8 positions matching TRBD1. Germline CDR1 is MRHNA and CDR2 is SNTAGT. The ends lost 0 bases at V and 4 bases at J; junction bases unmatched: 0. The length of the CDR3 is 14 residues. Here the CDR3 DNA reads TGTGCCAGCAGTGACTCGACAGGGGCAGATACGCAGTATTTT. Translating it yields CASSDSTGADTQYF.

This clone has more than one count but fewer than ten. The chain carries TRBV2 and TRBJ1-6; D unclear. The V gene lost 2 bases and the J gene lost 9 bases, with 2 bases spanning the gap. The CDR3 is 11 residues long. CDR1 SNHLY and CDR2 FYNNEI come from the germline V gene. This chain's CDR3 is CASSESSPLHF. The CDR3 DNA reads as TGTGCCAGCAGTGAAAGTTCACCCCTCCACTTT. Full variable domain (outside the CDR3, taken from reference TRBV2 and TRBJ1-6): EPEVTQTPSHQVTQMGQEVILRCVPISNHLYFYWYRQILGQKVEFLVSFYNNEISEKSEIFDDQFSVERPDGSNFTLKIRSTKLEDSAMYFCASSESSPLHFGNGTRLTVT.

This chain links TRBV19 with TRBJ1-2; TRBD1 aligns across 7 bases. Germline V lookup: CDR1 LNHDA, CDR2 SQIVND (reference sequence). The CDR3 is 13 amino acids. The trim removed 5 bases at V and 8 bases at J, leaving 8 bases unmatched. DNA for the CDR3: TGTGCCAGTAGTTCCCGGGACAGAGGGGGCTACACCTTC. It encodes CASSSRDRGGYTF.

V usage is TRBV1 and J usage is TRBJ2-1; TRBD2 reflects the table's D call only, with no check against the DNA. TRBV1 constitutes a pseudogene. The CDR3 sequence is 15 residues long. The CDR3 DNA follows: TGCACCAGCAGCCAAGATCGCGGACTAGCGGCTGAGCAGTTCTTC. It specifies CTSSQDRGLAAEQFF.

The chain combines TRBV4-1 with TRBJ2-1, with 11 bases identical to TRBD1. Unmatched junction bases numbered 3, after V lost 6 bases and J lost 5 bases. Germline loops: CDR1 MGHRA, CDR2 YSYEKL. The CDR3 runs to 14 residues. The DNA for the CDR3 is TGCGCCAGCAGGGGACAGGGGGGGAACAATGAGCAGTTCTTC. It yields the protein CASRGQGGNNEQFF.

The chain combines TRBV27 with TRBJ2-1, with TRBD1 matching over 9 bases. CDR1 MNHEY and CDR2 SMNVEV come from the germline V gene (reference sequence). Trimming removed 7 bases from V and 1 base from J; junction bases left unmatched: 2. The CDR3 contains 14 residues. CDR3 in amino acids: CASNGQGSYNEQFF. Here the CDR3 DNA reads TGTGCCAGCAACGGACAGGGGTCCTACAATGAGCAGTTCTTC.

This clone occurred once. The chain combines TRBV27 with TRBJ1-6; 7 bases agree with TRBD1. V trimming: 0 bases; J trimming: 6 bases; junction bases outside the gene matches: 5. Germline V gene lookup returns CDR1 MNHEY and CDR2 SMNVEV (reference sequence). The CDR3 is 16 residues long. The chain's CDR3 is CASSLSRQGVNSPLHF. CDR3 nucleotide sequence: TGTGCCAGCAGTTTATCGCGGCAGGGGGTTAATTCACCCCTCCACTTT.

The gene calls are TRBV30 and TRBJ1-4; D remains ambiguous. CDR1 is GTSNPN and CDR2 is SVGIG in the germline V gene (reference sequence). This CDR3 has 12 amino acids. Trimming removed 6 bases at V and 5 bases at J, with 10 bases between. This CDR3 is CACYPGNEKLFF. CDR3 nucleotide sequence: TGTGCCTGCTACCCGGGGAATGAAAAACTGTTTTTT.

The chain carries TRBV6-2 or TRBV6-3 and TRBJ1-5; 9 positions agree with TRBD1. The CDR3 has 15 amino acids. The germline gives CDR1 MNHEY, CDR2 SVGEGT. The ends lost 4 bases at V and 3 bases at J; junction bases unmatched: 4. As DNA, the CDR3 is TGTGCCAGCAGTTTGACAGGGGGGACCAATCAGCCCCAGCATTTT. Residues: CASSLTGGTNQPQHF.

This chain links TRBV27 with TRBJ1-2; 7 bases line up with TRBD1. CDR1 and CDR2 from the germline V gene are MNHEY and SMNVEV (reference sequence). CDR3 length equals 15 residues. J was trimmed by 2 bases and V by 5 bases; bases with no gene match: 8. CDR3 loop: CASSITPTGNYGYTF. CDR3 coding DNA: TGTGCCAGCAGTATCACTCCGACAGGGAACTATGGCTACACCTTC.

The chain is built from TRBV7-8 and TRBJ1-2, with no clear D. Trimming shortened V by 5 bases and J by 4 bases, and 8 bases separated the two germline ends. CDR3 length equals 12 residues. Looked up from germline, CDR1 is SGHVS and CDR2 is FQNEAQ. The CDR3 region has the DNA TGTGCCAGCAGCCCCCGGTCCTATGGCTACACCTTC. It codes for CASSPRSYGYTF. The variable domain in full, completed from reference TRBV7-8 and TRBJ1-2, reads GAGVSQSPRYKVAKRGQDVALRCDPISGHVSLFWYQQALGQGPEFLTYFQNEAQLDKSGLPSDRFFAERPEGSVSTLKIQRTQQEDSAVYLCASSPRSYGYTFGSGTRLTVV.

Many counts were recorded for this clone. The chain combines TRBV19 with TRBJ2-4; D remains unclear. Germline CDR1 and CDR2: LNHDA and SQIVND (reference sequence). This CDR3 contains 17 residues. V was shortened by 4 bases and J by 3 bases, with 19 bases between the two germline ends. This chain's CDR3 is CASSTPGVYGVKNIQYF. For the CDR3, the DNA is TGTGCCAGTAGTACCCCCGGAGTCTACGGTGTCAAAAACATTCAGTACTTC.

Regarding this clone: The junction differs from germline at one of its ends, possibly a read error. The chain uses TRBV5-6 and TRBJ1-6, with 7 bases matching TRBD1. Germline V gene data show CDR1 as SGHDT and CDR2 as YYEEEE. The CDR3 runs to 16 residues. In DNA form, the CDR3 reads TGTGTCAGCAGCTTGGCAGGGACAGTTATCGGTTCACCCCTCCACTTT. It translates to CVSSLAGTVIGSPLHF.

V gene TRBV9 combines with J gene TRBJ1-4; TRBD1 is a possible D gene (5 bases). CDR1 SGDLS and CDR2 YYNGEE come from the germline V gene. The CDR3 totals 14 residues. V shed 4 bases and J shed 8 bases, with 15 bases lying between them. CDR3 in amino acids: CASSPAGWGEKLFF. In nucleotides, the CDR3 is TGTGCCAGCAGCCCAGCGGGGTGGGGCGAAAAACTGTTTTTT.

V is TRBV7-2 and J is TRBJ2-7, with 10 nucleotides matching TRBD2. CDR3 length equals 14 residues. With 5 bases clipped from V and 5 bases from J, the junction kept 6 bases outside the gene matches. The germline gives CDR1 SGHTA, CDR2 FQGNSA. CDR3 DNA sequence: TGTGCCAGCAGCCCGGGACTAGCGATCGACGAGCAGTACTTC. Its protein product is CASSPGLAIDEQYF.

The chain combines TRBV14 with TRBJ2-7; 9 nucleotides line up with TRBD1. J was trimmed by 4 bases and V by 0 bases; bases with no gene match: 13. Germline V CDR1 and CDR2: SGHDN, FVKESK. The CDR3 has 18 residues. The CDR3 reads CASSQDSRTGDVFYEQYF. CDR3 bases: TGTGCCAGCAGCCAAGATAGTAGGACAGGGGATGTGTTTTACGAGCAGTACTTC.

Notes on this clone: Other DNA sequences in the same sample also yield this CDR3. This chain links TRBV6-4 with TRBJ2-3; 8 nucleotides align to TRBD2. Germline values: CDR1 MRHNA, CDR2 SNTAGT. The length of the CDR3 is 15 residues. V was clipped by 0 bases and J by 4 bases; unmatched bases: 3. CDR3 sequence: CASSDSSGGADTQYF. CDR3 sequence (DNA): TGTGCCAGCAGTGACTCCAGCGGGGGCGCAGATACGCAGTATTTT.

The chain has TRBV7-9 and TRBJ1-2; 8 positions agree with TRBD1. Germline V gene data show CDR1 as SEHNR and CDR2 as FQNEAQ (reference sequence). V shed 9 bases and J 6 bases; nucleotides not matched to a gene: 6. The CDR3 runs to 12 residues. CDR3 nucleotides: TGTGCCAGTAGCGACAGGGGAAATGGCTACACCTTC. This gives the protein CASSDRGNGYTF.

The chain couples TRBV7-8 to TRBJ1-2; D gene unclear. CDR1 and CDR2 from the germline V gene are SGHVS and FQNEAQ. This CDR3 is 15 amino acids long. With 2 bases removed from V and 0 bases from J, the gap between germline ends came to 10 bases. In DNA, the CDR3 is TGTGCCAGCAGCTTATTCGGGGAAACTAACTATGGCTACACCTTC. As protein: CASSLFGETNYGYTF.